These T cell receptor beta chains were read from a single sample in a study of memory CD4+ T cells and cytomegalovirus serostatus. TCRdb's copy holds only in-frame clones and misses some; the assay was immunoSEQ multiplex PCR. This sample has under 50,000 clones, with over 60% found just once. Sequenced input: memory CD4+ T cells from blood. Receptor source: an adult in good health and CMV-seronegative. Both conserved end residues are part of each CDR3. A D gene is named only where the DNA matches it firmly. Where a row states a size, it is once, few, many or the class of an expanded clone; other rows omit it.

J: TRBJ1-1
V: TRBV30
D: TRBD1
size: -
CDR3: CAWSRDRGYRYEAFF
DNA: TGTGCCTGGAGCCGGGACAGGGGGTATCGTTATGAAGCTTTCTTT

J: TRBJ2-3
V: TRBV30
D: -
size: -
CDR3: CACWENTQYF
DNA: TGTGCCTGCTGGGAGAATACGCAGTATTTT

J: TRBJ1-2
V: TRBV5-1
D: -
size: few
CDR3: CASSLELRNYGYTF
DNA: TGCGCCAGCAGCTTGGAGTTAAGGAACTATGGCTACACCTTC

J: TRBJ2-2
V: TRBV7-8
D: TRBD2
size: once
CDR3: CASSPTATSGAGELFF
DNA: TGTGCCAGCAGCCCTACGGCGACTAGCGGGGCCGGGGAGCTGTTTTTT

J: TRBJ1-1
V: TRBV12-5
D: -
size: -
CDR3: CASGPTENTEAFF
DNA: TGTGCTAGTGGGCCGACAGAAAACACTGAAGCTTTCTTT

J: TRBJ2-5
V: TRBV25-1
D: TRBD1
size: -
CDR3: CASSEGGGQGRETQYF
DNA: TGTGCCAGCAGTGAGGGGGGGGGACAGGGCCGTGAGACCCAGTACTTC

J: TRBJ1-6
V: TRBV4-2
D: -
size: medium-sized
CDR3: CASSFTSGQGNSPLHF
DNA: TGTGCCAGCAGCTTTACGTCAGGGCAGGGAAATTCACCCCTCCACTTT

J: TRBJ1-3
V: TRBV19
D: -
size: -
CDR3: CASSPGTGSSGNTIYF
DNA: TGTGCCAGTAGTCCCGGGACGGGGAGCTCTGGAAACACCATATATTTT

J: TRBJ1-2
V: TRBV29-1
D: -
size: -
CDR3: CSVALVGAGSYGYTF
DNA: TGCAGCGTTGCATTAGTGGGGGCGGGGAGCTATGGCTACACCTTC

J: TRBJ1-1
V: TRBV6-4
D: TRBD1
size: -
CDR3: CASRKQGGSTEAFF
DNA: TGTGCCAGCAGAAAACAGGGGGGGTCCACTGAAGCTTTCTTT

J: TRBJ1-1
V: TRBV19
D: -
size: -
CDR3: CASSPQWGRTEAFF
DNA: TGTGCCAGTAGTCCCCAGTGGGGGCGGACTGAAGCTTTCTTT

J: TRBJ2-5
V: TRBV9
D: -
size: -
CDR3: CASSVGTETQYF
DNA: TGTGCCAGCAGCGTTGGCACAGAGACCCAGTACTTC

J: TRBJ2-3
V: TRBV6-6
D: -
size: -
CDR3: CASSSFRVTQYF
DNA: TGTGCCAGCAGTTCATTCAGGGTGACGCAGTATTTT

J: TRBJ1-5
V: TRBV4-2
D: -
size: -
CDR3: CASSQEGGQNQPQHF
DNA: TGTGCCAGCAGCCAAGAGGGTGGGCAAAATCAGCCCCAGCATTTT

J: TRBJ1-5
V: TRBV6-6
D: -
size: once
CDR3: CASSYDRSSNQPQHF
DNA: TGTGCCAGCAGTTACGACAGGTCTAGCAATCAGCCCCAGCATTTT

J: TRBJ1-1
V: TRBV6-1
D: -
size: -
CDR3: CASRGVNTEAFF
DNA: TGTGCCAGCAGAGGTGTAAACACTGAAGCTTTCTTT

J: TRBJ2-1
V: TRBV7-9
D: TRBD2
size: -
CDR3: CASSSLAGAYNEQFF
DNA: TGTGCCAGCAGCTCGCTAGCGGGGGCTTACAATGAGCAGTTCTTC

J: TRBJ1-2
V: TRBV6-5
D: TRBD1
size: -
CDR3: CASTTRDRERIGYTF
DNA: TGTGCCAGCACCACCCGGGACAGGGAAAGGATTGGCTACACCTTC

J: TRBJ2-4
V: TRBV9
D: TRBD2
size: -
CDR3: CASSVGLGRENIQYF
DNA: TGTGCCAGCAGCGTAGGGTTGGGGAGGGAAAACATTCAGTACTTC

J: TRBJ1-6
V: TRBV7-9
D: -
size: -
CDR3: CASSWDIFHNSPLHF
DNA: TGTGCCAGCAGTTGGGACATATTTCATAATTCACCCCTCCACTTT

J: TRBJ2-4
V: TRBV6-1
D: -
size: -
CDR3: CASSENRFLNIQYF
DNA: TGTGCCAGCAGTGAAAACAGGTTCCTCAACATTCAGTACTTC

J: TRBJ2-7
V: TRBV6-1
D: TRBD2
size: -
CDR3: CASSGLAGDFSYEQYF
DNA: TGTGCCAGCAGTGGGCTAGCGGGGGATTTCTCCTACGAGCAGTACTTC

J: TRBJ2-7
V: TRBV30
D: -
size: -
CDR3: CAWSVPSRSNYEQYF
DNA: TGTGCCTGGAGTGTCCCCAGTAGGTCGAACTACGAGCAGTACTTC

J: TRBJ2-5
V: TRBV6-5
D: -
size: -
CDR3: CASRNIGRTQYF
DNA: TGTGCCAGCAGAAACATTGGGAGGACCCAGTACTTC

J: TRBJ2-2
V: TRBV5-1
D: TRBD2
size: -
CDR3: CASSTGTTNTGELFF
DNA: TGCGCCAGCAGCACCGGGACTACGAACACCGGGGAGCTGTTTTTT

J: TRBJ2-5
V: TRBV5-6
D: -
size: -
CDR3: CASSKDRAAQETQYF
DNA: TGTGCCAGCAGCAAAGATAGGGCAGCCCAAGAGACCCAGTACTTC

J: TRBJ1-2
V: TRBV21-1
D: -
size: -
CDR3: CASRTTGPSSGYTF
DNA: TGTGCCAGCAGGACAACAGGGCCCTCCTCTGGCTACACCTTC

J: TRBJ2-5
V: TRBV11-2
D: -
size: -
CDR3: CASSLTQKQGRETQYF
DNA: TGTGCCAGCAGCTTAACTCAAAAACAGGGGAGGGAGACCCAGTACTTC

J: TRBJ1-4
V: TRBV18
D: TRBD1
size: -
CDR3: CASSPTGTGAEKLFF
DNA: TGTGCCAGCTCACCTACCGGGACAGGGGCCGAAAAACTGTTTTTT

J: TRBJ2-5
V: TRBV30
D: -
size: -
CDR3: CASAWSLQETQYF
DNA: TGTGCCTCCGCCTGGTCTCTCCAAGAGACCCAGTACTTC

J: TRBJ2-3
V: TRBV18
D: -
size: -
CDR3: CASSPKGGSLRDTQYF
DNA: TGTGCCAGCTCACCGAAGGGGGGGAGTCTGAGAGATACGCAGTATTTT

J: TRBJ1-5
V: TRBV2
D: -
size: -
CDR3: CASNLGRDNQPQHF
DNA: TGTGCCAGCAATCTGGGACGAGACAATCAGCCCCAGCATTTT

J: TRBJ1-2
V: TRBV30
D: TRBD1
size: -
CDR3: CAWTGGDYGYTF
DNA: TGTGCCTGGACAGGGGGCGACTATGGCTACACCTTC

J: TRBJ2-7
V: TRBV11-2
D: -
size: -
CDR3: CASSLKFYEQYF
DNA: TGTGCCAGCAGCTTGAAGTTCTACGAGCAGTACTTC

J: TRBJ1-4
V: TRBV7-9
D: TRBD1
size: -
CDR3: CASSTTGGPNEKLFF
DNA: TGTGCCAGCAGCACGACAGGGGGTCCTAATGAAAAACTGTTTTTT

J: TRBJ2-6
V: TRBV7-3
D: -
size: few
CDR3: CASSGTGTANSGANVLTF
DNA: TGTGCCAGCAGCGGAACCGGGACCGCCAACTCTGGGGCCAACGTCCTGACTTTC

J: TRBJ1-6
V: TRBV5-1
D: -
size: -
CDR3: CASSLVGGRTSPLHF
DNA: TGCGCCAGCAGCTTGGTTGGGGGAAGGACGTCACCCCTCCACTTT

J: TRBJ1-2
V: TRBV5-1
D: -
size: -
CDR3: CASSFEKGRGYTF
DNA: TGCGCCAGCAGCTTCGAGAAGGGCAGGGGCTACACCTTC

J: TRBJ2-7
V: TRBV27
D: TRBD1
size: -
CDR3: CASSRPGQGNYEQYF
DNA: TGTGCCAGCAGCCGACCGGGACAGGGTAACTACGAGCAGTACTTC

J: TRBJ2-5
V: TRBV15
D: -
size: -
CDR3: CATSKRRGGFRGETQYF
DNA: TGTGCCACCAGCAAACGGAGAGGAGGGTTCAGAGGAGAGACCCAGTACTTC

J: TRBJ1-5
V: TRBV4-1
D: -
size: -
CDR3: CASSQVQGNQPQHF
DNA: TGCGCCAGCAGCCAAGTTCAGGGTAATCAGCCCCAGCATTTT

J: TRBJ1-3
V: TRBV30
D: TRBD1
size: -
CDR3: CAWNRDSFSGNTIYF
DNA: TGTGCCTGGAACCGGGACAGCTTCTCTGGAAACACCATATATTTT

J: TRBJ1-1
V: TRBV5-6
D: -
size: -
CDR3: CASSADSENTEAFF
DNA: TGTGCCAGCAGCGCGGACAGTGAGAACACTGAAGCTTTCTTT

J: TRBJ2-5
V: TRBV14
D: TRBD2
size: -
CDR3: CASSQERGAVQETQYF
DNA: TGTGCCAGCAGCCAAGAGCGGGGGGCCGTCCAAGAGACCCAGTACTTC

J: TRBJ2-2
V: TRBV14
D: TRBD2
size: -
CDR3: CASSQDSAGGYPGELFF
DNA: TGTGCCAGCAGCCAAGATTCGGCGGGGGGGTACCCCGGGGAGCTGTTTTTT

J: TRBJ2-2
V: TRBV7-9
D: -
size: few
CDR3: CASSEGADTGELFF
DNA: TGTGCCAGCAGCGAAGGAGCTGACACCGGGGAGCTGTTTTTT

J: TRBJ1-2
V: TRBV30
D: -
size: -
CDR3: CAWTDSFAYGYTF
DNA: TGTGCCTGGACTGACAGTTTTGCCTATGGCTACACCTTC

J: TRBJ1-5
V: TRBV10-1
D: TRBD1
size: once
CDR3: CASSHATGTAYQPQHF
DNA: TGCGCCAGCAGTCATGCAACCGGGACAGCCTATCAGCCCCAGCATTTT

J: TRBJ2-2
V: TRBV7-6
D: -
size: -
CDR3: CASSLEDRPGELFF
DNA: TGTGCCAGCAGCTTAGAAGACAGACCCGGGGAGCTGTTTTTT

J: TRBJ1-1
V: TRBV9
D: -
size: -
CDR3: CASSVAFSGRNTEAFF
DNA: TGTGCCAGCAGCGTAGCTTTCTCGGGACGGAACACTGAAGCTTTCTTT

J: TRBJ1-6
V: TRBV2
D: -
size: few
CDR3: CASNYDTYNSPLHF
DNA: TGTGCCAGCAATTACGACACCTACAATTCACCCCTCCACTTT

J: TRBJ1-1
V: TRBV9
D: TRBD1
size: -
CDR3: CASSVVPGGTEAFF
DNA: TGTGCCAGCAGCGTAGTACCAGGGGGGACTGAAGCTTTCTTT

J: TRBJ2-3
V: TRBV7-2
D: -
size: -
CDR3: CASSLYRDGTDTQYF
DNA: TGTGCCAGCAGCTTATACAGGGATGGAACAGATACGCAGTATTTT

J: TRBJ1-5
V: TRBV12-5
D: -
size: once
CDR3: CASGPRQGNQPQHF
DNA: TGTGCTAGTGGCCCAAGACAGGGCAATCAGCCCCAGCATTTT

J: TRBJ1-2
V: TRBV5-1
D: TRBD1
size: -
CDR3: CASSPDRGNYGYTF
DNA: TGCGCCAGCAGTCCCGACAGGGGTAACTATGGCTACACCTTC

J: TRBJ1-5
V: TRBV19
D: -
size: medium-sized
CDR3: CASSTTEGNQPQHF
DNA: TGTGCCAGTAGTACGACAGAGGGAAATCAGCCCCAGCATTTT